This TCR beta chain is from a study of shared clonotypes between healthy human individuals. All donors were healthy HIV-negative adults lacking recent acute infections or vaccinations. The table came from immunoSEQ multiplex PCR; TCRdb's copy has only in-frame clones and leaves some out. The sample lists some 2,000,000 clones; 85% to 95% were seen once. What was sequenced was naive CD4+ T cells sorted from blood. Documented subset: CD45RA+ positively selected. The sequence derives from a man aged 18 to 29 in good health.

The CDR3 nucleotides read TGTGCCTGGAGCCAAGCCGATGAGCAGTTCTTC. This encodes CAWSQADEQFF. The rearrangement joins TRBV30 to TRBJ2-1; D remains unclear. With 3 bases removed from V and 8 bases from J, the gap between germline ends came to 8 bases. Germline values: CDR1 GTSNPN, CDR2 SVGIG (reference sequence). The CDR3 spans 11 residues.